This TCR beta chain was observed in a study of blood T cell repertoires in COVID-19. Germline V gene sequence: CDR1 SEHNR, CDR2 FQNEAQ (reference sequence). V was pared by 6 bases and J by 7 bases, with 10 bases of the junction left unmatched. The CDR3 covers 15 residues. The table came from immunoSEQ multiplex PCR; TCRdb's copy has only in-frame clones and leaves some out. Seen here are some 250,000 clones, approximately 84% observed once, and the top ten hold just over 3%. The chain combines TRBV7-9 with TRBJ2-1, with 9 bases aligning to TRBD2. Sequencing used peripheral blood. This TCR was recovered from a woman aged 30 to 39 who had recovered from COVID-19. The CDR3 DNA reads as TGTGCCAGCAGACCGTCAGCGGGGGGTTTTAATGAGCAGTTCTTC. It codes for CASRPSAGGFNEQFF.